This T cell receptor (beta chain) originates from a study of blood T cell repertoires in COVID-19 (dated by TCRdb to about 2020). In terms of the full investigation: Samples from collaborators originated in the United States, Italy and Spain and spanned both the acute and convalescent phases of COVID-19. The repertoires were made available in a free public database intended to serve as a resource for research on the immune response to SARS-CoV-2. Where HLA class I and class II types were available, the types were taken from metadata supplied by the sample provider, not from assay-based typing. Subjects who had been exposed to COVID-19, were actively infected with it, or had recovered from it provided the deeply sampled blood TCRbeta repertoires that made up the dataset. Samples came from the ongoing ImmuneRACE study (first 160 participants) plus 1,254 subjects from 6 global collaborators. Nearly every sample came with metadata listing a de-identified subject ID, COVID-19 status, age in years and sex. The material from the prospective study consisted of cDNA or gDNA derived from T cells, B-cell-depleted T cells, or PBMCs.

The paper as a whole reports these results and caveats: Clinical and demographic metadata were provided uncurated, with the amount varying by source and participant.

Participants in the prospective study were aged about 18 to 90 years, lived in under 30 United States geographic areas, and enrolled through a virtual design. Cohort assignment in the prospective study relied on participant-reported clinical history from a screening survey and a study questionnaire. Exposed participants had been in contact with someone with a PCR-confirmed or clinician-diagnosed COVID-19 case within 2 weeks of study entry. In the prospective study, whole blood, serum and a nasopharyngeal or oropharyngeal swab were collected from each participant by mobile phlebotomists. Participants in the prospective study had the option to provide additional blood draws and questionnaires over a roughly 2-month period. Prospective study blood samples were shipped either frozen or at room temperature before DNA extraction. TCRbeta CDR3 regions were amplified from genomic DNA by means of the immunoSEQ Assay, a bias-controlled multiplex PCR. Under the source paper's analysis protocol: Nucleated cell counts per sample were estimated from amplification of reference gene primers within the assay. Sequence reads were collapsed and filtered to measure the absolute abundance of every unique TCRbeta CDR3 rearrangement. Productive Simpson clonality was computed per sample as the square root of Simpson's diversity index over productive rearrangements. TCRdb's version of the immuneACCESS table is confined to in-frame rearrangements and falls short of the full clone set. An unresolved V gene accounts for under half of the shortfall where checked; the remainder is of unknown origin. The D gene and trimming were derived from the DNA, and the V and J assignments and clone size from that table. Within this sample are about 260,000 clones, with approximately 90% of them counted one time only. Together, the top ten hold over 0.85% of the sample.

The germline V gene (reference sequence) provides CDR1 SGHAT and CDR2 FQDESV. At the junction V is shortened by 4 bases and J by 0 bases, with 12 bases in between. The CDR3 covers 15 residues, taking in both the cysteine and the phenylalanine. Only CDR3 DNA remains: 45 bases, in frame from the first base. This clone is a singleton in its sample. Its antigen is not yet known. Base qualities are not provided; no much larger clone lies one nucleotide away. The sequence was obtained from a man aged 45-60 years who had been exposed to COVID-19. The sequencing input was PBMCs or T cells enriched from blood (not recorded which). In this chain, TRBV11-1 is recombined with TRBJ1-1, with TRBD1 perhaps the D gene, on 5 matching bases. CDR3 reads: CASSYVTEMNTEAFF. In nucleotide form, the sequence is TGTGCCAGCAGCTACGTGACAGAAATGAACACTGAAGCTTTCTTT.